This T cell receptor (beta chain) was captured by sequencing in a study of blood T cell repertoires in COVID-19. This table comes from immunoSEQ multiplex PCR, and its TCRdb copy is limited to in-frame clones, with some not included. The sample holds about 430,000 clones, around 87% seen once. Between the trimmed V and J ends, which lost 7 bases and 0 bases, there was a span of 13 bases. Germline V lookup: CDR1 MNHEY, CDR2 SVGAGI. CDR3 size: 15 residues. The J gene is TRBJ1-5, the V gene TRBV6-5; D possibly corresponds to TRBD1 (5 bases). Source material: PBMCs or T cells enriched from blood (not recorded which). This clonotype originated in a man aged 25-45 years who had recovered from COVID-19. The CDR3 sequence: CASTERQFSNQPQHF. In nucleotides, the CDR3 is TGTGCCAGCACCGAACGACAGTTTAGCAATCAGCCCCAGCATTTT.